This TCR beta chain was documented in a study of CD8+ T cells in alopecia areata. Study-wide results and limits: Only one nonresponder was present, which leaves the link between baseline CD8+ expansion and response uncertain. Under tofacitinib, numerous expanded lesional clonotypes remained detectable in scalp and blood. Possibly as an HLA-related effect, TCR sharing across patients appeared less clear than in mice.

Germline CDR1 SEHNR, CDR2 FQNEAQ (reference sequence). V was shortened by 3 bases and J by 3 bases, with 14 bases between the two germline ends. The CDR3 has 16 residues. As regards this clone: Its antigen is unidentified.

It was cDNA, reverse transcribed from extracted RNA, that served as the sequencing template. TCRdb keeps only in-frame clones here, not all; method: immunoSEQ multiplex PCR. This sample has about 280,000 clones, with about three fifths found just once. Treatment described: oral pan-JAK inhibitor, 5-10 mg twice daily. This receptor was taken from a human donor with alopecia areata. The chain uses TRBV7-9 and TRBJ2-2, with D possibly matching TRBD2 (7 bases). Sample: CD4+ T cells sorted from blood, taken at week 24, from a patient treated with tofacitinib. The CDR3 sequence is CASSFGGLVDTGELFF. The CDR3 coding sequence is TGTGCCAGCAGCTTCGGGGGGCTGGTCGACACCGGGGAGCTGTTTTTT.